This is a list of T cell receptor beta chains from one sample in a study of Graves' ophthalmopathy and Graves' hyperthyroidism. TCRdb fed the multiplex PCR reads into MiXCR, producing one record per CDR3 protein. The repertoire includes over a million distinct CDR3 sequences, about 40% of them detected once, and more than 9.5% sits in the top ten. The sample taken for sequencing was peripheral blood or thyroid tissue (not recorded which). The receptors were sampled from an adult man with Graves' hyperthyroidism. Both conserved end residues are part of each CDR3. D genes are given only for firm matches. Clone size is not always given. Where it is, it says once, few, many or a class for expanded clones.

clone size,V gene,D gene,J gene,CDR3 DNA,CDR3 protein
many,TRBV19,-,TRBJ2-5,TGTGCCAGTAGTATTGTAGGGCGATCCAGCGAGACCCAGTACTTC,CASSIVGRSSETQYF
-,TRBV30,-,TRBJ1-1,TGTGCCTGGACGAACACTGAAGCTTTCTTT,CAWTNTEAFF
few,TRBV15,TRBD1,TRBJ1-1,TGTGCCACCAGCAGAACGACAGGGGGCAAGGGTATGGCTTTCTTT,CATSRTTGGKGMAFF
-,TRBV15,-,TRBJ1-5,TGTGCCACCAGCAGTGAAGTTAGAGGTCCCCTTGAGCCCCAGCATTTT,CATSSEVRGPLEPQHF
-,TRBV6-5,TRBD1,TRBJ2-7,TGTGCCAGCAGTGTGATCGGGACAGGACCAGAGGAGCAGTACTTC,CASSVIGTGPEEQYF
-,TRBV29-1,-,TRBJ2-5,TGCAGCGTTGTCCTGGGAGCAGGGGAGACCCAGTACTTC,CSVVLGAGETQYF
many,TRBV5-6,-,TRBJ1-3,TGTGCCAGCAGCGGAACACGGTCTGGAAACACCATATATTTT,CASSGTRSGNTIYF
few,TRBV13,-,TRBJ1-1,TGTGCCAGCACCCCCGGGTTGCGGAACACTGAAGCTTTCTTT,CASTPGLRNTEAFF
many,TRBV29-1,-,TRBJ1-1,TGCAGCGTTAGGAGGGAGCGGACTGAAGCTTTCTTT,CSVRRERTEAFF
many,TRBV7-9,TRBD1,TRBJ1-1,TGTGCCAGCAGCTCCCCAGGGGGCAGAAACACTGAAGCTTTCTTT,CASSSPGGRNTEAFF
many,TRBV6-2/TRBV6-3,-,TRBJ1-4,TGTGCCAGCAGCGGCTCCGGAACCCTGCGACTGTTTTTT,CASSGSGTLRLFF
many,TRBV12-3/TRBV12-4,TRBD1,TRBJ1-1,TGTGCCAGCAGCCGCATGACAGGGGGCCGGACTGAAGCTTTCTTT,CASSRMTGGRTEAFF
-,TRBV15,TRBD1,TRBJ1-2,TGTGCCACCAGCAGAGATCAAACAGGGGGGAACTATGGCTACACCTTC,CATSRDQTGGNYGYTF
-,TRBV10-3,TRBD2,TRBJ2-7,TGTGCCATCAGTGAGCCTAGCGGGGGGGAGCAGTACTTC,CAISEPSGGEQYF
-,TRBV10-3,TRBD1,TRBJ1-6,TGTGCCAGCAGTTCAGGGGGACGAGGGGTTGTTCTCCTCCACTTT,CASSSGGRGVVLLHF
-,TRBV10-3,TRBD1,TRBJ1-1,TGTGCCATCAGCGGGACAGGCTTGAACACTGAAGCTTTCTTT,CAISGTGLNTEAFF
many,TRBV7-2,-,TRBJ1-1,TGTGCCAGCAGCTTAGGCCGGGTTGGGATCACTGAAGCTTTCTTT,CASSLGRVGITEAFF
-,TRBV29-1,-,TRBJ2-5,TGCAGCGTTGGGGGCAGTGGGGCCCTCCCAGAGACCCAGTACTTC,CSVGGSGALPETQYF
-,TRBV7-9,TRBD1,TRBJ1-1,TGTGCCACCTCAGGGGGCATGAACACTGAAGCTTTCTTT,CATSGGMNTEAFF
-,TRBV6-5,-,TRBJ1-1,TGTGCCACCCGGGGTCCCCCGAACACTGAAGCTTTCTTT,CATRGPPNTEAFF
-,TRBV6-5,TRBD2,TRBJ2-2,TGTGCCAGCAGTTACTCATCGGGAGGCAGCACCGGGGAGCTGTTTTTT,CASSYSSGGSTGELFF
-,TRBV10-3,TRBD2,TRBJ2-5,TGTGCCAGCAGTTTATGGGCGGGAGGGTTGGAGACCCAGTACTTC,CASSLWAGGLETQYF
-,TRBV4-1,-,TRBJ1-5,TGCGCCAGCAGCCAAGACCCCGGGTCACCGAATCAGCCCCAGCATTTT,CASSQDPGSPNQPQHF
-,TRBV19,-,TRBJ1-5,TGTGCCTGGAGTGTACGGGGGGGAACGGGCAATCAGCCCCAGCATTTT,CAWSVRGGTGNQPQHF
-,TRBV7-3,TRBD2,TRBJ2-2,TGTGCCAGGCGGACGGGGGGGGCCGGGGAGCTGTTTTTT,CARRTGGAGELFF
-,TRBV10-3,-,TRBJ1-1,TGTGCCATCAGTCCCGGGGGGCAAACTTTCTTT,CAISPGGQTFF
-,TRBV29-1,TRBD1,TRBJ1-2,TGCAGCGTGCCCGACCGGGACAGGGGAGTCGGCTACACCTTC,CSVPDRDRGVGYTF
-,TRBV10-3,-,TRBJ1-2,TGTGCCATCAAAACAGAGTCTGATGGCTACACCTTC,CAIKTESDGYTF
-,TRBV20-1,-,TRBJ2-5,TGCAGTGCTAGAGGTTACGGGGTAAATCAGCCCCAGTACTTC,CSARGYGVNQPQYF
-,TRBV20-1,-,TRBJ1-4,TGCAGTGCTAGAGAAGAATCTGAAAAACTGTTTTTT,CSAREESEKLFF
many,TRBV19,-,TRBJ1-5,TGTGCCAGTAGTACCCCAGGGACTCAGCCCCAGCATTTT,CASSTPGTQPQHF
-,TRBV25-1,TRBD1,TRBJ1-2,TGTGCCAGCAGTGAATATGGGACAGGGTGGAACTATGGCTACACCTTC,CASSEYGTGWNYGYTF
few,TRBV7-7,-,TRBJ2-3,TGTGCCAGCAGCCCCGGTAGCACAGATACGCAGTATTTT,CASSPGSTDTQYF
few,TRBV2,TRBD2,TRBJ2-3,TGTGCCAGCAGCCCGACTAGCGGGAGGACAGATACGCAGTATTTT,CASSPTSGRTDTQYF
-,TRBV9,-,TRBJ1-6,TGTGCCAGCAGCACCACGGACAGTGCGGGATCACCCCTCCACTTT,CASSTTDSAGSPLHF